This T cell receptor (beta chain) is from a study of T cell repertoires in cytomegalovirus infection (dated by TCRdb to between 2018 and 2020). Broadly, across the study: Recently identified HLA-C-restricted CMV epitopes, whose presentation resists viral immunomodulation, were targeted by peptide stimulations together with well-studied HLA-B-restricted epitopes. Because public TCR beta signatures pointed to carriage of CMV infection together with the matching HLA type, the HLA type of each donor mattered for the analysis.

The reads were generated on an Illumina HiSeq 1500. The public reads were reanalyzed by TCRdb: fastp trimming at Q25, MiXCR alignment, in-frame beta chains only. Records with the same CDR3 protein are collapsed into one entry carrying the most frequent genes and DNA. In all, the sample holds over 250,000 distinct CDR3 sequences, and under 25% of those were seen once. Together, the top ten hold approximately 20% of the sample. The treatment or condition label of this sample denotes: in vitro stimulation with specific CMV peptide epitopes to enrich CMV-specific T cells. Looking up the germline V gene yields CDR1 MGHDK and CDR2 SYGVNS. The trim is 3 bases for V and 6 bases for J, with a gap of 14 bases between the germline ends. Counted from cysteine to phenylalanine, this CDR3 has 14 amino acids. CDR3 DNA only is kept here, 42 bases in frame from base 1. As to this clonotype: No antigen is known for it. Base quality data are lacking; no much larger clone is found one base away.

Overall study results and their limits: In the ex vivo response, HLA-C-restricted CMV-specific TCR beta clonotypes were dominant, and in two of eight donors the single most frequent clonotype came from this HLA-C-restricted group. In both this cohort and an independent cohort of several hundred donors, the cumulative frequency of public TCR beta family members distinguished carriers of CMV infection plus the relevant HLA type.

The sequence came from a human donor in good health (CMV status not recorded). Some clones in this sample may be carry-over from other donors' samples. The rearrangement joined TRBV25-1 to TRBJ1-2; perhaps TRBD1 is the D gene, with 5 bases matching. The specimen was cultured PBMCs, collected from culture after CMV antigen stimulation. The CDR3 corresponds to CASSDRQGRDGYTF. The DNA sequence reads TGTGCCAGCAGTGATCGGCAGGGAAGGGATGGCTACACCTTC.